This T cell receptor beta chain was profiled in a study of beta chain features in type 1 diabetes. Whole-study findings and limits: Patients' naive, central memory and regulatory TCRB repertoires appeared more alike than those of healthy donors. Type 1 diabetes patients had fewer VDJ junction insertions and more deletions. For Type 1 diabetes patients, all four CD4+ subsets carried TCRB CDR3s that were moderately but significantly shorter. Patients and controls would share equally any PCR tilt toward shorter templates.

Expressed TCRB transcripts got sequenced, as all isolated RNA was reverse transcribed. The repertoire was sequenced with immunoSEQ multiplex PCR; TCRdb's copy has only in-frame clones and lacks some. There are about 900,000 clones in the sample; around a sixth occur only once, and 0.02% to 0.025% lies in the top ten. This clone showed up just a few times. The antigen is unknown. V trimming: 0 bases; J trimming: 5 bases; junction bases outside the gene matches: 9. CDR1 and CDR2 (germline): SGHRS, YFSETQ. The CDR3 extends over 17 amino acids. This chain connects TRBV5-1 to TRBJ2-1; TRBD1 matches 9 bases. The material sequenced was naive CD4+ T cells from blood. This receptor was taken from a young woman in good health. The CDR3 nucleotides are TGCGCCAGCAGCTTGGGAATCTTCAGGACAGGGGACAATGAGCAGTTCTTC. This gives the protein CASSLGIFRTGDNEQFF.